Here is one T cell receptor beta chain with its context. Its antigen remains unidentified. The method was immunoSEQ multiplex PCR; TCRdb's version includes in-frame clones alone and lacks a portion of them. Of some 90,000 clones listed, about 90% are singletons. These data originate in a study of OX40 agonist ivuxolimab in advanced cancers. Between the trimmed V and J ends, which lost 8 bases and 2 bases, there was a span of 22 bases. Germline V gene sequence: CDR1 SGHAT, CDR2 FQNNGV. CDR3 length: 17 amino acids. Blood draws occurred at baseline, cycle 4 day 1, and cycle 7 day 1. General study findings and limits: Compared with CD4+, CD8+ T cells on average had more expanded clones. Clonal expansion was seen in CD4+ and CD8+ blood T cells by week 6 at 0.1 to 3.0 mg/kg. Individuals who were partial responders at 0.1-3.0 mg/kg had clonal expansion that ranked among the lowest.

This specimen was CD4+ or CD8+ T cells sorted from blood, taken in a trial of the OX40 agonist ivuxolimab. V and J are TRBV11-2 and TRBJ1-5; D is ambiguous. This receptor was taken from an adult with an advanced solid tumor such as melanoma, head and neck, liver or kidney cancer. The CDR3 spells CASLLAELARGNQPQHF. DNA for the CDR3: TGTGCCAGCCTGTTGGCAGAGCTCGCAAGGGGCAATCAGCCCCAGCATTTT.